A single sample is the source of the 10 T cell receptor beta chains below, sequenced in a study of blood T cell repertoires in COVID-19. The method was immunoSEQ multiplex PCR; TCRdb's version includes in-frame clones alone and lacks a portion of them. The sample comprises more than 350,000 clones, about 89% of which are singletons, and about 10% rests with the top ten. Input material: peripheral blood. These receptor sequences come from a woman between 25 and 40 years old with COVID-19, enrolled during active disease.

The rearrangement links TRBV7-3 to TRBJ2-3; TRBD2 might be the D (5 bases). V lost 0 bases to trimming and J lost 4 bases, with 11 bases between them. The germline V gene encodes CDR1 SGHTA and CDR2 FQGTGA. CDR3 length: 15 amino acids. The CDR3 protein is CASSLTGSTPDTQYF. The CDR3 DNA reads TGTGCCAGCAGCTTAACGGGGAGTACCCCAGATACGCAGTATTTT.

V and J are TRBV18 and TRBJ2-1; 8 bases are a match to TRBD1. This CDR3 region has 14 residues. V shed 3 bases and J 2 bases; nucleotides not matched to a gene: 0. Germline loops: CDR1 KGHSH, CDR2 LQKENI. The CDR3 bases are TGTGCCAGCTCACCGGACAGGGCCTACAATGAGCAGTTCTTC. Translation: CASSPDRAYNEQFF.

V is TRBV7-6 and J is TRBJ2-5, with 16 bases that match TRBD2. Trimming cost V 5 bases and J 4 bases; bases outside gene matches: 10. The CDR3 is 18 amino acids. The germline gives CDR1 SGHVS, CDR2 FNYEAQ. CDR3 protein: CASSPNIGTSGRAETQYF. The CDR3 coding sequence is TGTGCCAGCAGCCCGAACATCGGGACTAGCGGGAGGGCAGAGACCCAGTACTTC.

V and J are TRBV24-1 and TRBJ2-1, with 7 bases lining up with TRBD2. The CDR3 covers 14 residues. Germline CDR1 is KGHDR and CDR2 is SFDVKD. The trim removed 3 bases at V and 3 bases at J, leaving 1 base unmatched. DNA of the CDR3: TGTGCCACCAGTGATCGGACTAGCTACAATGAGCAGTTCTTC. This gives the protein CATSDRTSYNEQFF.

The chain combines TRBV7-9 with TRBJ2-5; tentatively, D is TRBD2 (6 bases). This CDR3 is built from 16 residues. V shed 4 bases and J shed 5 bases, with 20 bases lying between them. Germline CDR1 SEHNR, CDR2 FQNEAQ (reference sequence). Written as DNA, the CDR3 is TGTGCCAGCAGCTCCCTCTCTTCTAGCGAGGGTGAGACCCAGTACTTC. This encodes CASSSLSSSEGETQYF.

This chain uses TRBV7-3 with TRBJ2-5, with D possibly TRBD2 on 6 matching bases. This CDR3 spans 15 amino acids. The V and J ends lost 1 base and 5 bases respectively, with 14 bases between them. CDR1 SGHTA and CDR2 FQGTGA come from the germline V gene. CDR3 coding DNA: TGTGCCAGCAGCTTAAGTGGCGGGACCGTGGAGACCCAGTACTTC. As protein: CASSLSGGTVETQYF.

The V gene is TRBV5-4, the J gene TRBJ2-1; the D gene is possibly TRBD2 (6 bases). V was clipped by 4 bases and J by 1 base, with 12 bases between them. This CDR3 is 15 amino acids long. Germline loops: CDR1 SGHNT, CDR2 YYREEE (reference sequence). As DNA, the CDR3 is TGTGCCAGCAGCCTCCGGACTATTTCCTACAATGAGCAGTTCTTC. Its protein is CASSLRTISYNEQFF.

The CDR3 sequence: CATSDPKTQYF. For the CDR3, the DNA is TGTGCCACCAGTGACCCTAAGACCCAGTACTTC. This chain uses TRBV24-1 with TRBJ2-5, with D hard to call. Trimming shortened V by 4 bases and J by 6 bases, and 5 bases separated the two germline ends. The CDR3 is 11 residues long. Germline V gene sequence: CDR1 KGHDR, CDR2 SFDVKD.

The CDR3 is CASSQNIEGGEQFF. CDR3 coding DNA: TGCGCCAGCAGCCAAAATATAGAAGGCGGTGAGCAGTTCTTC. The chain uses TRBV5-1 and TRBJ2-1, with D uncertain. CDR1 is SGHRS, CDR2 YFSETQ, per germline. V was shortened by 4 bases and J by 9 bases, with 17 bases between the two germline ends. The CDR3 runs to 14 residues. The variable domain in full, with the rest retrieved from reference TRBV5-1 and TRBJ2-1, is KAGVTQTPRYLIKTRGQQVTLSCSPISGHRSVSWYQQTPGQGLQFLFEYFSETQRNKGNFPGRFSGRQFSNSRSEMNVSTLELGDSALYLCASSQNIEGGEQFFGPGTRLTVL.

The rearrangement uses TRBV5-6 and TRBJ2-1; the match to TRBD2 covers 9 bases. The germline V gene has CDR1 SGHDT and CDR2 YYEEEE. V was clipped by 0 bases and J by 4 bases; unmatched bases: 8. The CDR3 covers 17 residues. The CDR3 protein is CASSLELVTSGYNEQFF. The CDR3 nucleotides are TGTGCCAGCAGCTTGGAGTTAGTGACTAGCGGTTACAATGAGCAGTTCTTC.